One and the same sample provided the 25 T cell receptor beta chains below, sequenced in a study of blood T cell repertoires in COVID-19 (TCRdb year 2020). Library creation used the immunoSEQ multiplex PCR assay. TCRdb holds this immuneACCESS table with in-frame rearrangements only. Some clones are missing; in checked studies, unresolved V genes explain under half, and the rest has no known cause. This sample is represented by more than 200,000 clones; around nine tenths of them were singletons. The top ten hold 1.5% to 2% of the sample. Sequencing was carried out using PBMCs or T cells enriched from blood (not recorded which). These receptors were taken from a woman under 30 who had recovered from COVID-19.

CDR3 residues: CASSLRPGQGNTEAFF. Here the CDR3 DNA reads TGTGCCAGCAGTTTACGACCGGGACAGGGAAACACTGAAGCTTTCTTT. The genes are TRBV28 and TRBJ1-1; 9 nucleotides agree with TRBD1. Germline values: CDR1 MDHEN, CDR2 SYDVKM. J gave up 2 bases and V 2 bases, and 6 bases lay outside the gene matches. This CDR3 spans 16 amino acids. Filled out from reference TRBV28 and TRBJ1-1, the complete variable domain reads DVKVTQSSRYLVKRTGEKVFLECVQDMDHENMFWYRQDPGLGLRLIYFSYDVKMKEKGDIPEGYSVSREKKERFSLILESASTNQTSMYLCASSLRPGQGNTEAFFGQGTRLTVV.

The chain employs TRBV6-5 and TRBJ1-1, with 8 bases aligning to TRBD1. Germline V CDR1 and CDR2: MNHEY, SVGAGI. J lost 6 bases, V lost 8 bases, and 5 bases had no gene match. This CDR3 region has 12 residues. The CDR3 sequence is CASSPGGPEAFF. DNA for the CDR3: TGTGCCAGCTCCCCAGGGGGCCCTGAAGCTTTCTTT.

The CDR3 spells CASSSTDRGLNTEAFF. Here the CDR3 DNA reads TGTGCCAGCAGTTCTACCGACAGGGGATTGAACACTGAAGCTTTCTTT. This chain uses TRBV6-5 with TRBJ1-1; TRBD1 agrees at 8 bases. Trimming at V came to 4 bases and at J to 0 bases, leaving 7 bases not matched to a gene. The CDR3 covers 16 residues. Germline loops: CDR1 MNHEY, CDR2 SVGAGI.

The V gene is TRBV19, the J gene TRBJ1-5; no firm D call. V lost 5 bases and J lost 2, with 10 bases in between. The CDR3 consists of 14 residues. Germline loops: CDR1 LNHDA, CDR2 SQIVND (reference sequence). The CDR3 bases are TGTGCCAGTAGTTCCCAGGTGGGCAATCAGCCCCAGCATTTT. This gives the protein CASSSQVGNQPQHF.

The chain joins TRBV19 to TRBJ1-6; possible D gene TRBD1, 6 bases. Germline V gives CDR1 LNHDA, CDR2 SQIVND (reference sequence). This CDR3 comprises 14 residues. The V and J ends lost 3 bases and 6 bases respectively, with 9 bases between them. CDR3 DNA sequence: TGTGCCAGTAGTATCCGGGACATTAATTCACCCCTCCACTTT. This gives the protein CASSIRDINSPLHF.

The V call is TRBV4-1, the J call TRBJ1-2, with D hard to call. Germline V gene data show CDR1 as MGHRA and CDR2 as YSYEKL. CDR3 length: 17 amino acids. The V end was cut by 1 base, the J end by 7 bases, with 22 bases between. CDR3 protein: CASSQVDMGVVLGGYTF. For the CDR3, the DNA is TGCGCCAGCAGCCAAGTTGACATGGGCGTGGTGCTGGGTGGCTACACCTTC.

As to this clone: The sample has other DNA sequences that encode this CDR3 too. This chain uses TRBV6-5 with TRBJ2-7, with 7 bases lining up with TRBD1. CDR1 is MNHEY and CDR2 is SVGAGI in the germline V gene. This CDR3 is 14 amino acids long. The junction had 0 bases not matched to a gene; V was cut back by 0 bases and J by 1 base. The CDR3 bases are TGTGCCAGCAGTTACTCGGACAGGTCCTACGAGCAGTACTTC. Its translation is CASSYSDRSYEQYF.

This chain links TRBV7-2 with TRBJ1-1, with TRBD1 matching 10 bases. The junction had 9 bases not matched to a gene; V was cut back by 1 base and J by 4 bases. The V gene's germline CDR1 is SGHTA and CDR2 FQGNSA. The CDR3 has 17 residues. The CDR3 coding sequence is TGTGCCAGCAGCTTAGGACCCCCCGGGACAGGGGTCACTGAAGCTTTCTTT. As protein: CASSLGPPGTGVTEAFF.

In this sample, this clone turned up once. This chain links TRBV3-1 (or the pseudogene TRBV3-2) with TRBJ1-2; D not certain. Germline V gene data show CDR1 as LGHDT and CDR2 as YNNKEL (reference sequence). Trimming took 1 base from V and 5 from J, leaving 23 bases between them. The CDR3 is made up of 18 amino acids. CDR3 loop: CASSQGLFRALGAYGYTF. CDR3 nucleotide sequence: TGTGCCAGCAGCCAAGGACTATTCCGGGCCTTAGGAGCTTATGGCTACACCTTC.

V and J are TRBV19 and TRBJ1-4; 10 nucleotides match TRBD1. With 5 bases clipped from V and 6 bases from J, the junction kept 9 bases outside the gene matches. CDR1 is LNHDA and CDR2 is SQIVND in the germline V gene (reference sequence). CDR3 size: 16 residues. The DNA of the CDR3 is TGTGCCAGTAGTCCCGGGACAGGGGTAACATATGAAAAACTGTTTTTT. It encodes CASSPGTGVTYEKLFF.

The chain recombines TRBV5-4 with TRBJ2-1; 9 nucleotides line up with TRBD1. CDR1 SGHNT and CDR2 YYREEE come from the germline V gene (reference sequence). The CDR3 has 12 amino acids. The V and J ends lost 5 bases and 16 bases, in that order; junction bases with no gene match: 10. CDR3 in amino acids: CASRGGQGRYFF. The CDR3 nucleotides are TGTGCCAGCAGGGGAGGACAGGGGAGGTACTTCTTC.

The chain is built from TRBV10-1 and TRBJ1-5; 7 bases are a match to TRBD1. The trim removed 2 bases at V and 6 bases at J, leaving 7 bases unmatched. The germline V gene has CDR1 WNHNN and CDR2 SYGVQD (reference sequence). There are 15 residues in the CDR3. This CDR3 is CASSERGGGFQPQHF. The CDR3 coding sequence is TGCGCCAGCAGTGAGAGAGGGGGCGGCTTTCAGCCCCAGCATTTT.

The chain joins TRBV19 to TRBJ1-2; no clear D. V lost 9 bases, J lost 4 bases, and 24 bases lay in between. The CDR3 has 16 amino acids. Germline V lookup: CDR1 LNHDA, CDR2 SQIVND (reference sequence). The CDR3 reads CASLKGAAGFAYGYTF. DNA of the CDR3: TGTGCCAGCCTTAAAGGCGCTGCGGGGTTTGCCTATGGCTACACCTTC. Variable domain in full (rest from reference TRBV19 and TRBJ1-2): DGGITQSPKYLFRKEGQNVTLSCEQNLNHDAMYWYRQDPGQGLRLIYYSQIVNDFQKGDIAEGYSVSREKKESFPLTVTSAQKNPTAFYLCASLKGAAGFAYGYTFGSGTRLTVV.

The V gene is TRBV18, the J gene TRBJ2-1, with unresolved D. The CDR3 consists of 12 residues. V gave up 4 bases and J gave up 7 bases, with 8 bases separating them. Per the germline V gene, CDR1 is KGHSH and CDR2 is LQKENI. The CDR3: CASSRELNEQFF. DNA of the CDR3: TGTGCCAGCTCACGTGAACTGAATGAGCAGTTCTTC.

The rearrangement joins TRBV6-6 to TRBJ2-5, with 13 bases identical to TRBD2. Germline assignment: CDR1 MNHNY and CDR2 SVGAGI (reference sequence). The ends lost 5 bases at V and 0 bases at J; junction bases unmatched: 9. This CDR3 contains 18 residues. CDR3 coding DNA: TGTGCCAGCAGTCCCCCGGGACTAGCGGGACTTTACCAAGAGACCCAGTACTTC. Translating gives CASSPPGLAGLYQETQYF.

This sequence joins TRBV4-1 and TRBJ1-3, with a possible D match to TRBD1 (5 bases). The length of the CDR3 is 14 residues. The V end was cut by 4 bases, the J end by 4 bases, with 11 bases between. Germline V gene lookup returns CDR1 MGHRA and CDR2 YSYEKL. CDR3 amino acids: CASSPTGLGNTIYF. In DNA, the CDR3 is TGCGCCAGCAGCCCGACGGGACTCGGAAACACCATATATTTT.

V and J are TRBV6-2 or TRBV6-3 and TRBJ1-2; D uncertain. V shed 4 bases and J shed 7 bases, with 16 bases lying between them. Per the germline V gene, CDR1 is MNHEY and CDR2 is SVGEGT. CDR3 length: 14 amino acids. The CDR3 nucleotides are TGTGCCAGCAGTTCCAACGTCCGGGTTCGTGGCTACACCTTC. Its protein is CASSSNVRVRGYTF.

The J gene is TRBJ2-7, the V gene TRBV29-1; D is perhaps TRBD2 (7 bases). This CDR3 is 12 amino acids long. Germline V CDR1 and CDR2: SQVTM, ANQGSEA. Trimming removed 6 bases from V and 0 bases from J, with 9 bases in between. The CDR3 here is CSVGGASYEQYF. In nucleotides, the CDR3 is TGCAGCGTGGGGGGGGCCTCCTACGAGCAGTACTTC.

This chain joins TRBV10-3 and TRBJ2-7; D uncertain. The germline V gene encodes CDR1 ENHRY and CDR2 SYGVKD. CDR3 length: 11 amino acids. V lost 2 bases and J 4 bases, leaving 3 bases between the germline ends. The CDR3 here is CAISETYEQYF. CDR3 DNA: TGTGCCATCAGTGAGACATACGAGCAGTACTTC.

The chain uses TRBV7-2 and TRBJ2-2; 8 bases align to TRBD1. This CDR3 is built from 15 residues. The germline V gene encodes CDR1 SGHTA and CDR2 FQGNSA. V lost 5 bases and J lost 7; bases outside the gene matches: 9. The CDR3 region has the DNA TGTGCCAGCAGCGCCGCAGGGGGCAGAGTCGGGGAGCTGTTTTTT. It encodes CASSAAGGRVGELFF.

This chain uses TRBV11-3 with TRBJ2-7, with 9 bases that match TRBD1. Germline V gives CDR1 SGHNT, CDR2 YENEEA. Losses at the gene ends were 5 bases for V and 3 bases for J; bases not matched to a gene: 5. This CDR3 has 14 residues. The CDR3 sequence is CASSLRQGDYEQYF. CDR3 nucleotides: TGTGCCAGCAGCCTCAGACAGGGGGACTACGAGCAGTACTTC.

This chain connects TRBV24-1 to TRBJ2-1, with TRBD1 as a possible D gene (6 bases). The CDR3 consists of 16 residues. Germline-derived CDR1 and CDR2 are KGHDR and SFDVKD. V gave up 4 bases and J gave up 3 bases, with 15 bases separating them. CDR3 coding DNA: TGTGCCACCAGTGACCAGGACAGTGGGGTCTACAATGAGCAGTTCTTC. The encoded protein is CATSDQDSGVYNEQFF.

The CDR3 reads CASSVRLAGRNTQYF. As DNA, the CDR3 is TGTGCCAGCAGTGTCCGACTAGCGGGGAGAAACACGCAGTATTTT. V is TRBV5-8 and J is TRBJ2-3; TRBD2 aligns across 11 bases. Germline V CDR1 and CDR2: SGHTS, YDEGEE. The CDR3 length is 15 residues. V shed 5 bases and J 9 bases; nucleotides not matched to a gene: 11.

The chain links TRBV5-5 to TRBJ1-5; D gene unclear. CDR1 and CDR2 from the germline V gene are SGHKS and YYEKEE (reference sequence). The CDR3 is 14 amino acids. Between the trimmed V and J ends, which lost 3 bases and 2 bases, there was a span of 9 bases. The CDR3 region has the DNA TGTGCCAGCAGCTGGGGAGATCGCAATCAGCCCCAGCATTTT. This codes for CASSWGDRNQPQHF.

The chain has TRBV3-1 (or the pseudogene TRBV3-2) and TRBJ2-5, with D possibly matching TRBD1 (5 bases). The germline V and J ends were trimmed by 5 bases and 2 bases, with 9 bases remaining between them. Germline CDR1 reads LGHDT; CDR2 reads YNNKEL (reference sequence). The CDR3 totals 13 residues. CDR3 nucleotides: TGTGCCAGCAGCAGAGACAGTCAAGAGACCCAGTACTTC. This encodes CASSRDSQETQYF.